A selection of T cell receptor beta chains follows, all from one sample in a study of cytomegalovirus exposure and HLA in healthy donors. Sequenced by immunoSEQ multiplex PCR; TCRdb stores in-frame clones only, minus some. The repertoire has approximately 180,000 clones, 77% of them found once; the top ten carry approximately 1.5%. Sequencing was carried out using PBMCs. These receptors were obtained from a woman in her 30s in good health and CMV-seropositive. Both conserved end residues are part of each CDR3. A D gene is named only where the DNA matches it firmly. Only some rows state a clone size, as once, few, many or a class for expanded clones.

cdr3_aa: CASSNQGTSGFEQYF
cdr3_nt: TGTGCCAGTAGTAACCAGGGGACTAGCGGCTTCGAGCAGTACTTC
clone_size: .
j_call: TRBJ2-7
d_call: TRBD2
v_call: TRBV19

cdr3_aa: CASRLTGTSDYEQYF
cdr3_nt: TGTGCCAGCAGACTTACCGGGACTAGCGACTACGAGCAGTACTTC
clone_size: .
j_call: TRBJ2-7
d_call: TRBD2
v_call: TRBV6-5

cdr3_aa: CASSLVGQGIETQYF
cdr3_nt: TGTGCCAGCAGCTTAGTGGGACAGGGGATCGAGACCCAGTACTTC
clone_size: .
j_call: TRBJ2-5
d_call: TRBD1
v_call: TRBV7-7

cdr3_aa: CASGRDGGDTEAFF
cdr3_nt: TGTGCCAGCGGCAGGGATGGTGGGGACACTGAAGCTTTCTTT
clone_size: .
j_call: TRBJ1-1
d_call: .
v_call: TRBV5-5

cdr3_aa: CASSQRGFGYGYTF
cdr3_nt: TGTGCCAGCAGCCAAAGGGGGTTCGGCTATGGCTACACCTTC
clone_size: .
j_call: TRBJ1-2
d_call: .
v_call: TRBV11-3

cdr3_aa: CASNTGSGNQPQHF
cdr3_nt: TGTGCCAGCAACACAGGGTCGGGCAATCAGCCCCAGCATTTT
clone_size: .
j_call: TRBJ1-5
d_call: .
v_call: TRBV28

cdr3_aa: CAWGVRLAQEQYF
cdr3_nt: TGTGCCTGGGGTGTAAGGTTAGCTCAAGAGCAGTACTTC
clone_size: .
j_call: TRBJ2-7
d_call: .
v_call: TRBV30

cdr3_aa: CASNTPPGVQFF
cdr3_nt: TGTGCCAGCAACACCCCCCCAGGGGTGCAGTTCTTC
clone_size: .
j_call: TRBJ2-1
d_call: .
v_call: TRBV28

cdr3_aa: CARRTTQGAFF
cdr3_nt: TGTGCCAGACGGACCACACAGGGGGCTTTCTTT
clone_size: .
j_call: TRBJ1-1
d_call: .
v_call: TRBV21-1

cdr3_aa: CASSYSQADSEQYF
cdr3_nt: TGTGCCAGCAGTTATTCACAGGCCGACTCCGAGCAGTACTTC
clone_size: .
j_call: TRBJ2-7
d_call: .
v_call: TRBV6-6

cdr3_aa: CASSEAVAGNTIYF
cdr3_nt: TGTGCCAGCTCAGAGGCAGTAGCCGGAAACACCATATATTTT
clone_size: .
j_call: TRBJ1-3
d_call: .
v_call: TRBV18

cdr3_aa: CASGREFGNTEAFF
cdr3_nt: TGTGCCAGCGGCAGGGAATTCGGGAACACTGAAGCTTTCTTT
clone_size: .
j_call: TRBJ1-1
d_call: .
v_call: TRBV6-5

cdr3_aa: CASSFRLAGGIRDNEQFF
cdr3_nt: TGTGCCAGCAGCTTCCGACTAGCGGGAGGCATAAGGGACAATGAGCAGTTCTTC
clone_size: .
j_call: TRBJ2-1
d_call: TRBD2
v_call: TRBV7-9

cdr3_aa: CASAGLTNTEAFF
cdr3_nt: TGTGCCAGCGCGGGACTGACGAACACTGAAGCTTTCTTT
clone_size: .
j_call: TRBJ1-1
d_call: .
v_call: TRBV27

cdr3_aa: CASTAGPSYTEAFF
cdr3_nt: TGTGCCAGCACTGCGGGTCCGAGTTACACTGAAGCTTTCTTT
clone_size: .
j_call: TRBJ1-1
d_call: .
v_call: TRBV7-8

cdr3_aa: CASSSSGQEKYSNYGYTF
cdr3_nt: TGTGCCAGCAGCTCCTCGGGACAGGAAAAGTATTCTAACTATGGCTACACCTTC
clone_size: .
j_call: TRBJ1-2
d_call: TRBD1
v_call: TRBV7-2

cdr3_aa: CASSLEDRRGGYTF
cdr3_nt: TGTGCCAGCAGCTTAGAAGACAGAAGGGGTGGCTACACCTTC
clone_size: .
j_call: TRBJ1-2
d_call: .
v_call: TRBV5-8

cdr3_aa: CASSWTGGNYGYTF
cdr3_nt: TGTGCCAGCAGTTGGACAGGGGGCAACTATGGCTACACCTTC
clone_size: .
j_call: TRBJ1-2
d_call: TRBD1
v_call: TRBV28

cdr3_aa: CAWRGLSWGEQYF
cdr3_nt: TGTGCCTGGAGAGGACTCTCCTGGGGCGAGCAGTACTTC
clone_size: .
j_call: TRBJ2-7
d_call: .
v_call: TRBV30

cdr3_aa: CASSLGLAGPRDEQYF
cdr3_nt: TGTGCCAGCAGCCTGGGACTAGCGGGACCTCGAGACGAGCAGTACTTC
clone_size: .
j_call: TRBJ2-7
d_call: TRBD2
v_call: TRBV14

cdr3_aa: CASFAGAQSTYEQYF
cdr3_nt: TGTGCCAGCTTCGCTGGAGCTCAGAGCACCTACGAGCAGTACTTC
clone_size: .
j_call: TRBJ2-7
d_call: .
v_call: TRBV18

cdr3_aa: CASSFHDRRNTEAFF
cdr3_nt: TGTGCCAGCAGCTTCCATGACAGGAGGAACACTGAAGCTTTCTTT
clone_size: few
j_call: TRBJ1-1
d_call: .
v_call: TRBV6-5

cdr3_aa: CASSTPGGSGTDTQYF
cdr3_nt: TGTGCCAGCAGTACGCCGGGGGGTAGTGGCACAGATACGCAGTATTTT
clone_size: .
j_call: TRBJ2-3
d_call: TRBD2
v_call: TRBV28

cdr3_aa: CASSQEGLGYF
cdr3_nt: TGTGCCAGCAGCCAGGAGGGACTAGGGTACTTC
clone_size: .
j_call: TRBJ2-7
d_call: TRBD2
v_call: TRBV11-2

cdr3_aa: CASSKGQDNGYTF
cdr3_nt: TGTGCCAGCAGCAAGGGACAGGATAATGGCTACACCTTC
clone_size: .
j_call: TRBJ1-2
d_call: TRBD1
v_call: TRBV25-1

cdr3_aa: CASSTRTAGNTIYF
cdr3_nt: TGTGCCAGTAGTACCCGGACAGCTGGAAACACCATATATTTT
clone_size: .
j_call: TRBJ1-3
d_call: .
v_call: TRBV19

cdr3_aa: CASSPGTSFYNEQFF
cdr3_nt: TGTGCCAGCTCACCCGGGACTAGCTTTTACAATGAGCAGTTCTTC
clone_size: .
j_call: TRBJ2-1
d_call: TRBD2
v_call: TRBV18

cdr3_aa: CASSPERATNEKLFF
cdr3_nt: TGCGCCAGCAGCCCCGAGAGGGCGACTAATGAAAAACTGTTTTTT
clone_size: .
j_call: TRBJ1-4
d_call: .
v_call: TRBV4-3

cdr3_aa: CASSQLAGVYEQYF
cdr3_nt: TGCGCCAGCAGCCAACTAGCGGGAGTGTACGAGCAGTACTTC
clone_size: .
j_call: TRBJ2-7
d_call: TRBD2
v_call: TRBV4-3

cdr3_aa: CASSPGQGAFASGSYEQYF
cdr3_nt: TGCGCCAGCAGTCCGGGACAGGGTGCGTTTGCTAGCGGGAGTTACGAGCAGTACTTC
clone_size: .
j_call: TRBJ2-7
d_call: .
v_call: TRBV5-1

cdr3_aa: CAISGVREAFF
cdr3_nt: TGTGCCATCAGCGGGGTCAGGGAAGCTTTCTTT
clone_size: .
j_call: TRBJ1-1
d_call: .
v_call: TRBV10-3

cdr3_aa: CSVDGVRGTGELFF
cdr3_nt: TGCAGCGTTGACGGGGTCCGCGGTACCGGGGAGCTGTTTTTT
clone_size: few
j_call: TRBJ2-2
d_call: .
v_call: TRBV29-1

cdr3_aa: CASRGLADYEQYF
cdr3_nt: TGTGCCAGCCGGGGACTAGCGGACTACGAGCAGTACTTC
clone_size: .
j_call: TRBJ2-7
d_call: TRBD2
v_call: TRBV28

cdr3_aa: CASSEVGRMVADTQYF
cdr3_nt: TGTGCCAGCAGCGAAGTTGGCAGAATGGTGGCAGATACGCAGTATTTT
clone_size: .
j_call: TRBJ2-3
d_call: .
v_call: TRBV6-1

cdr3_aa: CASSSLANPAYEQYF
cdr3_nt: TGTGCCAGCAGCTCACTAGCAAACCCAGCCTACGAGCAGTACTTC
clone_size: .
j_call: TRBJ2-7
d_call: .
v_call: TRBV7-9

cdr3_aa: CASSVRLSGANVLTF
cdr3_nt: TGCGCCAGCAGCGTGAGGCTCTCTGGGGCCAACGTCCTGACTTTC
clone_size: .
j_call: TRBJ2-6
d_call: .
v_call: TRBV5-1

cdr3_aa: CASSGGTGAGNTIYF
cdr3_nt: TGTGCCAGCAGCGGAGGGACAGGGGCTGGAAACACCATATATTTT
clone_size: few
j_call: TRBJ1-3
d_call: TRBD1
v_call: TRBV4-2

cdr3_aa: CASSRDTNTEAFF
cdr3_nt: TGTGCCAGCAGTAGGGACACCAACACTGAAGCTTTCTTT
clone_size: few
j_call: TRBJ1-1
d_call: .
v_call: TRBV6-5

cdr3_aa: CASSYSVGVVYNEQFF
cdr3_nt: TGTGCCAGCAGTTACTCGGTGGGAGTGGTCTACAATGAGCAGTTCTTC
clone_size: .
j_call: TRBJ2-1
d_call: .
v_call: TRBV6-5

cdr3_aa: CASSLSGVQETQYF
cdr3_nt: TGTGCCAGCAGTTTATCAGGGGTGCAAGAGACCCAGTACTTC
clone_size: few
j_call: TRBJ2-5
d_call: .
v_call: TRBV25-1

cdr3_aa: CASSLDSGRAYEQYF
cdr3_nt: TGTGCCAGCAGTTTAGATAGCGGGAGGGCCTACGAGCAGTACTTC
clone_size: .
j_call: TRBJ2-7
d_call: TRBD2
v_call: TRBV28

cdr3_aa: CASSFLGQATGELFF
cdr3_nt: TGTGCCAGCAGTTTTCTAGGACAGGCGACCGGGGAGCTGTTTTTT
clone_size: .
j_call: TRBJ2-2
d_call: TRBD1
v_call: TRBV27

cdr3_aa: CASSDSFQGLADTQYF
cdr3_nt: TGTGCCAGCAGTGACTCCTTCCAGGGGTTAGCAGATACGCAGTATTTT
clone_size: once
j_call: TRBJ2-3
d_call: .
v_call: TRBV6-4

cdr3_aa: CASAAGQKETQYF
cdr3_nt: TGCGCCAGCGCGGCTGGACAGAAAGAGACCCAGTACTTC
clone_size: .
j_call: TRBJ2-5
d_call: .
v_call: TRBV5-1

cdr3_aa: CASSPNSGRAHNEQFF
cdr3_nt: TGTGCCAGCAGCCCCAATAGCGGGAGGGCCCACAATGAGCAGTTCTTC
clone_size: .
j_call: TRBJ2-1
d_call: TRBD2
v_call: TRBV28

cdr3_aa: CASSAAGVVGNEQFF
cdr3_nt: TGTGCCAGCAGTGCAGCGGGAGTGGTGGGCAATGAGCAGTTCTTC
clone_size: .
j_call: TRBJ2-1
d_call: TRBD2
v_call: TRBV25-1

cdr3_aa: CARSLGTRRGSGSHPRDTDTQYF
cdr3_nt: TGTGCCAGAAGCTTGGGAACCCGGCGGGGTAGCGGGAGCCACCCCAGAGACACAGATACGCAGTATTTT
clone_size: .
j_call: TRBJ2-3
d_call: TRBD2
v_call: TRBV5-3

cdr3_aa: CASSDRGISYEQYF
cdr3_nt: TGTGCCAGCAGTGACCGGGGGATCTCCTACGAGCAGTACTTC
clone_size: .
j_call: TRBJ2-7
d_call: .
v_call: TRBV25-1

cdr3_aa: CASSSGLYSNQPQHF
cdr3_nt: TGTGCCAGCAGTTCAGGGCTTTATAGCAATCAGCCCCAGCATTTT
clone_size: once
j_call: TRBJ1-5
d_call: .
v_call: TRBV28